A single sample is the source of the 23 T cell receptor beta chains below, sequenced in a study of blood T cell repertoires in COVID-19 (dated by TCRdb to 2018 to 2020). Receptor amplification or capture employed the immunoSEQ multiplex PCR assay. Here the immuneACCESS table is served through TCRdb, limited to in-frame sequences with V and J called. Missing clones are a known gap in these copies; in checked studies unresolved V genes cover under half, and the rest lacks a known reason. Counted in this sample were 78,000 or so clones; around 83% of them appeared once. In total, the top ten clones hold roughly 9% of the sample. The sample was peripheral blood. The receptors come from a human donor in a cohort sampled during active COVID-19.

The chain uses TRBV6-2 or TRBV6-3 and TRBJ2-1, with 8 nucleotides matching TRBD1. CDR1 is MNHEY and CDR2 is SVGEGT in the germline V gene. There are 16 residues in the CDR3. V dropped 0 bases and J dropped 6; count of bases not matched to a gene: 7. CDR3 loop: CASSYSPGQGGNEQFF. In DNA, the CDR3 is TGTGCCAGCAGTTACTCTCCAGGACAGGGAGGCAATGAGCAGTTCTTC.

The V gene is TRBV27, the J gene TRBJ2-3, with TRBD2 matching over 8 bases. V gave up 4 bases and J gave up 5 bases; unmatched junction bases: 8. The CDR3 has 15 residues. Germline V lookup: CDR1 MNHEY, CDR2 SMNVEV (reference sequence). The CDR3 DNA follows: TGTGCCAGCAGTTCCTTAGCGGGGCTGGGAGATACGCAGTATTTT. It encodes CASSSLAGLGDTQYF.

The chain has TRBV5-4 and TRBJ2-7; tentatively, D is TRBD1 (7 bases). Germline loops: CDR1 SGHNT, CDR2 YYREEE (reference sequence). The V gene lost 2 bases and the J gene lost 6 bases, with 12 bases spanning the gap. The CDR3 covers 13 residues. CDR3 bases: TGTGCCAGCAGCTTCCTCCAGGGGGGCGAGCAGTACTTC. Translation: CASSFLQGGEQYF.

V usage is TRBV5-5 and J usage is TRBJ1-3, with 7 bases aligning to TRBD1. The V and J ends lost 3 bases and 0 bases, in that order; junction bases with no gene match: 6. The CDR3 has 16 residues. Germline V CDR1 and CDR2: SGHKS, YYEKEE (reference sequence). CDR3 residues: CASSYPGQTSGNTIYF. The CDR3 coding sequence is TGTGCCAGCAGCTACCCGGGACAGACCTCTGGAAACACCATATATTTT.

This rearrangement joins TRBV9 to TRBJ2-1; D may be TRBD2 (6 bases). The germline gives CDR1 SGDLS, CDR2 YYNGEE. V gave up 3 bases and J gave up 8 bases, with 6 bases separating them. This CDR3 contains 11 residues. CDR3 sequence (DNA): TGTGCCAGCAGCGCTAGCGATGAGCAGTTCTTC. This codes for CASSASDEQFF.

The chain links TRBV2 to TRBJ2-6, with unresolved D. Germline values: CDR1 SNHLY, CDR2 FYNNEI. V was cut by 1 base and J by 2 bases, with 6 bases left in between. There are 15 residues in the CDR3. This chain's CDR3 is CASSEEAAGANVLTF. DNA of the CDR3: TGTGCCAGCAGTGAAGAAGCCGCTGGGGCCAACGTCCTGACTTTC.

J is TRBJ2-3 and V is TRBV13; 9 nucleotides match TRBD2. CDR1 and CDR2 (germline): PRHDT, FYEKMQ (reference sequence). The CDR3 covers 15 residues. The trim removed 5 bases at V and 0 bases at J, leaving 3 bases unmatched. CDR3 DNA sequence: TGTGCCAGCAGCACGACTAGCGGAAGCACAGATACGCAGTATTTT. The encoded protein is CASSTTSGSTDTQYF. Together with reference TRBV13 and TRBJ2-3, the CDR3 gives the full variable domain: AAGVIQSPRHLIKEKRETATLKCYPIPRHDTVYWYQQGPGQDPQFLISFYEKMQSDKGSIPDRFSAQQFSDYHSELNMSSLELGDSALYFCASSTTSGSTDTQYFGPGTRLTVL.

The chain uses TRBV11-2 and TRBJ2-7; D is unclear. CDR1 and CDR2 (germline): SGHAT, FQNNGV. CDR3 length: 15 residues. V dropped 9 bases and J dropped 0 bases, with 18 bases sitting between them. CDR3 coding DNA: TGTGCCAGTTCCCGAGCTTTTGGCGGCTCCTACGAGCAGTACTTC. Encoded protein: CASSRAFGGSYEQYF.

The J gene is TRBJ2-7, the V gene TRBV28, with D hard to call. Looked up from germline, CDR1 is MDHEN and CDR2 is SYDVKM. Trimming took off 3 bases at V and 2 bases at J, with 8 bases between the two ends. The CDR3 has 13 residues. The CDR3 region is CASSFPKTYEQYF. The DNA for the CDR3 is TGTGCCAGCAGTTTTCCAAAAACCTACGAGCAGTACTTC.

This sequence joins TRBV12-3 or TRBV12-4 and TRBJ2-7; perhaps TRBD2 as D (5 bases). Trimming took off 11 bases at V and 2 bases at J, with 16 bases between the two ends. This CDR3 region has 13 residues. The DNA for the CDR3 is TGTGCCGGAGCCAAAGGCGGGCCCTACGAGCAGTACTTC. Translation gives CAGAKGGPYEQYF.

V and J are TRBV18 and TRBJ2-5, with TRBD1 as a possible D gene (5 bases). Looked up from germline, CDR1 is KGHSH and CDR2 is LQKENI. This CDR3 contains 14 residues. Trimming took off 8 bases at V and 4 bases at J, with 17 bases between the two ends. For the CDR3, the DNA is TGTGCCAGCGCGGACACAAGCCCTTTAGAGACCCAGTACTTC. Amino acids: CASADTSPLETQYF.

In this sample, this clone turned up a few times. V and J are TRBV3-1 (or the pseudogene TRBV3-2) and TRBJ2-2; the D gene is possibly TRBD2 (5 bases). The V gene lost 5 bases and the J gene lost 4 bases, with 14 bases spanning the gap. The germline V gene has CDR1 LGHDT and CDR2 YNNKEL (reference sequence). The CDR3 length is 15 residues. CDR3 sequence reads: CASSSRGYTTGELFF. The DNA of the CDR3 is TGTGCCAGCAGCTCACGGGGTTACACCACCGGGGAGCTGTTTTTT.

The V gene is TRBV7-7, the J gene TRBJ2-5; 8 nucleotides match TRBD1. With 5 bases clipped from V and 1 base from J, the junction kept 9 bases outside the gene matches. Germline-derived CDR1 and CDR2 are SSHAT and FNYEAQ (reference sequence). The CDR3 is made up of 16 amino acids. The CDR3 is CASSPNSGTGQETQYF. DNA for the CDR3: TGTGCCAGCAGCCCCAACTCCGGGACAGGCCAAGAGACCCAGTACTTC.

This chain joins TRBV19 and TRBJ2-6, with a tentative D call TRBD2 (7 bases). From germline, CDR1 is LNHDA and CDR2 SQIVND (reference sequence). V was pared by 6 bases and J by 1 base, with 19 bases between. This CDR3 region has 18 residues. DNA of the CDR3: TGTGCCAGTAGAGACTTGGGGGGGCCAGCGTCTGGGGCCAACGTCCTGACTTTC. Its protein product is CASRDLGGPASGANVLTF.

The chain has TRBV9 and TRBJ2-3; D unresolved. V was shortened by 4 bases and J by 8 bases, with 20 bases between the two germline ends. The CDR3 contains 15 residues. The germline V gene has CDR1 SGDLS and CDR2 YYNGEE. The CDR3 is CASSSQSMGKGTQYF. The CDR3 DNA is TGTGCCAGCAGCTCCCAATCCATGGGCAAAGGTACGCAGTATTTT.

The DNA for the CDR3 is TGTGCCAGCAGCCCCTCGCCGGGGGGGAGTGGTGGAGATACGCAGTATTTT. Translated: CASSPSPGGSGGDTQYF. The chain is built from TRBV9 and TRBJ2-3; TRBD2 matches at 8 bases. CDR1 and CDR2 from the germline V gene are SGDLS and YYNGEE. The CDR3 has 17 amino acids. The junction had 15 bases not matched to a gene; V was cut back by 4 bases and J by 5 bases.

The chain combines TRBV2 with TRBJ2-1; D possibly corresponds to TRBD2 (6 bases). Trimming pared 4 bases from V and 2 bases from J, leaving 12 bases between. CDR1 is SNHLY and CDR2 is FYNNEI in the germline V gene. This CDR3 is 15 amino acids long. For the CDR3, the DNA is TGTGCCAGCAGTGCTAGCGCAAGCACCTACAATGAGCAGTTCTTC. Translating gives CASSASASTYNEQFF.

This sequence joins TRBV4-1 and TRBJ2-1; 9 positions match TRBD2. The germline V gene has CDR1 MGHRA and CDR2 YSYEKL. This CDR3 comprises 18 residues. The V and J ends lost 0 bases and 7 bases, in that order; junction bases with no gene match: 13. The CDR3 reads CASSQDPTSGSPWNEQFF. CDR3 nucleotide sequence: TGCGCCAGCAGCCAAGACCCGACTAGCGGTAGCCCTTGGAATGAGCAGTTCTTC.

There are a few counts of this clone. The J gene is TRBJ1-5, the V gene TRBV28; D is possibly TRBD1 (5 bases). This CDR3 comprises 16 residues. The V gene lost 9 bases and the J gene lost 1 base, with 19 bases spanning the gap. Germline CDR1 MDHEN, CDR2 SYDVKM. The CDR3 DNA sequence: TGTGCCAGTCAGGGTGCCCCAATCCCCAGCAATCAGCCCCAGCATTTT. Amino acids: CASQGAPIPSNQPQHF. The full variable domain, in which reference TRBV28 and TRBJ1-5 provide the parts outside the CDR3, is DVKVTQSSRYLVKRTGEKVFLECVQDMDHENMFWYRQDPGLGLRLIYFSYDVKMKEKGDIPEGYSVSREKKERFSLILESASTNQTSMYLCASQGAPIPSNQPQHFGDGTRLSIL.

The rearrangement joins TRBV5-5 to TRBJ2-3, with TRBD1 matching 7 bases. The CDR3 covers 14 residues. CDR1 is SGHKS, CDR2 YYEKEE, per germline (reference sequence). J gave up 2 bases and V 3 bases, and 3 bases lay outside the gene matches. The CDR3 sequence: CASSYRGSTDTQYF. CDR3 sequence (DNA): TGTGCCAGCAGCTACAGGGGTTCCACAGATACGCAGTATTTT.

The V gene is TRBV5-4, the J gene TRBJ2-2, with 9 bases fitting TRBD2. From germline, CDR1 is SGHNT and CDR2 YYREEE (reference sequence). The trim removed 10 bases at V and 2 bases at J, leaving 15 bases unmatched. The CDR3 spans 17 residues. CDR3 protein: CASSPNLAGSNTGELFF. The CDR3 coding sequence is TGTGCCTCCTCTCCCAATCTAGCGGGGTCAAACACCGGGGAGCTGTTTTTT.

The chain joins TRBV5-1 to TRBJ2-2; 8 bases line up with TRBD2. There are 16 residues in the CDR3. V lost 3 bases to trimming and J lost 4 bases; unmatched junction nucleotides: 8. The germline gives CDR1 SGHRS, CDR2 YFSETQ. The CDR3 coding sequence is TGCGCCAGCAGCTGGGCGGGGACTAGAAGCACCGGGGAGCTGTTTTTT. It specifies CASSWAGTRSTGELFF. The full variable domain, in which reference TRBV5-1 and TRBJ2-2 provide the parts outside the CDR3, is KAGVTQTPRYLIKTRGQQVTLSCSPISGHRSVSWYQQTPGQGLQFLFEYFSETQRNKGNFPGRFSGRQFSNSRSEMNVSTLELGDSALYLCASSWAGTRSTGELFFGEGSRLTVL.

J is TRBJ1-1 and V is TRBV5-1; D might be TRBD1 (6 bases). Germline CDR1 SGHRS, CDR2 YFSETQ. Trimming shortened V by 4 bases and J by 7 bases, and 14 bases separated the two germline ends. This CDR3 spans 13 amino acids. For the CDR3, the DNA is TGCGCCAGCAGCCTACAGGGATCCGGTGAAGCTTTCTTT. The encoded protein is CASSLQGSGEAFF.